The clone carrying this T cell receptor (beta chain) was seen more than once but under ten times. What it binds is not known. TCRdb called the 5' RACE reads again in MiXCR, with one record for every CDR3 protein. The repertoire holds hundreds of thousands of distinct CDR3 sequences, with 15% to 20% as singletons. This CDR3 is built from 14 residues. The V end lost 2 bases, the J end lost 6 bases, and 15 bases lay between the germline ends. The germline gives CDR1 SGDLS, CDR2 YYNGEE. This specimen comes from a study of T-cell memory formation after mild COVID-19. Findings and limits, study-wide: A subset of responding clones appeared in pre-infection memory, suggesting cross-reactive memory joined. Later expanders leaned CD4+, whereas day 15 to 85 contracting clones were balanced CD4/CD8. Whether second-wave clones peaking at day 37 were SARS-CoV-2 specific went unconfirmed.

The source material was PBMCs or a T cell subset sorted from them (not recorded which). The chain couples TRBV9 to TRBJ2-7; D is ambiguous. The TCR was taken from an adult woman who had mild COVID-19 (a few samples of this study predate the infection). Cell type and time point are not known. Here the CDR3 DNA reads TGTGCCAGCAGCGTGGCTAAACAAGGTGCCGAGCAGTACTTC. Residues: CASSVAKQGAEQYF.